Listed below are T cell receptor beta chains from one sample, sequenced in a study of T cells in Graves' hyperthyroidism and ophthalmopathy. TCRdb redid the calling of the multiplex PCR reads with MiXCR, one entry per CDR3 protein. This sample has about 270,000 distinct CDR3 sequences, with around 22% found just once. Sequencing was carried out using blood. The receptors derive from a man in his thirties or forties with Graves' ophthalmopathy. The CDR3 runs from the conserved cysteine through the conserved F or W. Fields, in order: J gene, V gene, CDR3 protein.

j_call: TRBJ2-5
v_call: TRBV6-2/TRBV6-3
cdr3_aa: CASGPRHRGTGGRETQYF

j_call: TRBJ2-7
v_call: TRBV29-1
cdr3_aa: CSVGRSDYEQYF

j_call: TRBJ2-1
v_call: TRBV5-1
cdr3_aa: CASRTGPSSYNEQFF

j_call: TRBJ2-7
v_call: TRBV4-1
cdr3_aa: CASSQLLGQGAYEQYF

j_call: TRBJ2-2
v_call: TRBV5-1
cdr3_aa: CASSSQGLAFTGELFF

j_call: TRBJ2-7
v_call: TRBV7-2
cdr3_aa: CASRSGLAGYEQYF

j_call: TRBJ2-3
v_call: TRBV18
cdr3_aa: CASSPSWDTQYF

j_call: TRBJ1-2
v_call: TRBV5-5
cdr3_aa: CASSLTGGNRYGYTF

j_call: TRBJ2-5
v_call: TRBV6-1
cdr3_aa: CASSEASGGQETQYF

j_call: TRBJ2-3
v_call: TRBV28
cdr3_aa: CASSFHSGRADTQYF

j_call: TRBJ2-2
v_call: TRBV5-1
cdr3_aa: CASSSGQGAIGELFF

j_call: TRBJ2-7
v_call: TRBV27
cdr3_aa: CASSLSEGLKTYEQYF

j_call: TRBJ2-1
v_call: TRBV20-1
cdr3_aa: CSARVSAEMYNEQFF

j_call: TRBJ2-7
v_call: TRBV30
cdr3_aa: CAWSVRWGGEQYF

j_call: TRBJ2-5
v_call: TRBV10-2
cdr3_aa: CASSEPSAQETQYF

j_call: TRBJ2-1
v_call: TRBV12-3/TRBV12-4
cdr3_aa: CASRPRTRYNEQFF

j_call: TRBJ1-1
v_call: TRBV28
cdr3_aa: CASSYTVSTEAFF

j_call: TRBJ1-1
v_call: TRBV27
cdr3_aa: CASSSSASGGNTEAFF

j_call: TRBJ1-2
v_call: TRBV30
cdr3_aa: CAWSVHGGGGYTF

j_call: TRBJ2-7
v_call: TRBV27
cdr3_aa: CASSQTGASTYEQYF

j_call: TRBJ2-1
v_call: TRBV20-1
cdr3_aa: CSAREMRGNYNEQFF

j_call: TRBJ2-3
v_call: TRBV5-1
cdr3_aa: CASSPGIVTDTQYF

j_call: TRBJ2-5
v_call: TRBV27
cdr3_aa: CASSSGLAGGSGETQYF

j_call: TRBJ2-7
v_call: TRBV4-1
cdr3_aa: CPSSQGAGFSYEQYF

j_call: TRBJ1-6
v_call: TRBV12-3/TRBV12-4
cdr3_aa: CASSPRGGGNSPLHF

j_call: TRBJ2-4
v_call: TRBV28
cdr3_aa: CASSRQGGQDIQYF

j_call: TRBJ2-3
v_call: TRBV5-4
cdr3_aa: CASSEPGLAGTGDTQYF

j_call: TRBJ1-1
v_call: TRBV11-1
cdr3_aa: CASSLGTRNAEAFF

j_call: TRBJ1-1
v_call: TRBV6-5
cdr3_aa: CASSSGQGTMNTEAFF

j_call: TRBJ1-1
v_call: TRBV5-1
cdr3_aa: CASSLDAKVYTEAFF

j_call: TRBJ2-7
v_call: TRBV11-2
cdr3_aa: CASSMTGTSYEQYF

j_call: TRBJ2-7
v_call: TRBV7-9
cdr3_aa: CASSFGDSRYEQYF

j_call: TRBJ2-7
v_call: TRBV5-1
cdr3_aa: CASKRGTGEDEQYF

j_call: TRBJ2-1
v_call: TRBV5-1
cdr3_aa: CASSLGGGHNEQFF

j_call: TRBJ1-1
v_call: TRBV28
cdr3_aa: CASGETDEGEAFF

j_call: TRBJ2-2
v_call: TRBV28
cdr3_aa: CASRASGDTGELFF

j_call: TRBJ2-3
v_call: TRBV11-3
cdr3_aa: CASSLDELRTDTQYF

j_call: TRBJ1-4
v_call: TRBV27
cdr3_aa: CASSLLGRDREKLFF

j_call: TRBJ2-2
v_call: TRBV28
cdr3_aa: CASSFGNNGELFF

j_call: TRBJ2-4
v_call: TRBV28
cdr3_aa: CASSSVTNIQYF

j_call: TRBJ2-1
v_call: TRBV20-1
cdr3_aa: CSASGASGRANEQFF

j_call: TRBJ2-4
v_call: TRBV6-2/TRBV6-3
cdr3_aa: CASSYLVAKNIQYF

j_call: TRBJ2-7
v_call: TRBV4-2
cdr3_aa: CASSRTDSGSSGEQYF

j_call: TRBJ1-5
v_call: TRBV28
cdr3_aa: CASSYFRGGAGNQPQHF

j_call: TRBJ2-2
v_call: TRBV30
cdr3_aa: CAWEGPYSGELFF

j_call: TRBJ2-7
v_call: TRBV13
cdr3_aa: CASSSQGRYGEQYF

j_call: TRBJ2-6
v_call: TRBV30
cdr3_aa: CAWTGGVSSGANVLTF

j_call: TRBJ1-1
v_call: TRBV9
cdr3_aa: CASSVNGQGIIF

j_call: TRBJ2-1
v_call: TRBV11-3
cdr3_aa: CASSLEGLGNEQFF

j_call: TRBJ1-6
v_call: TRBV24-1
cdr3_aa: CATSDFGSAPGAGETQYF

j_call: TRBJ2-1
v_call: TRBV6-1
cdr3_aa: CASINSATSYNEQFF

j_call: TRBJ2-7
v_call: TRBV28
cdr3_aa: CASSFYSGTGYEQYF

j_call: TRBJ2-5
v_call: TRBV3-1
cdr3_aa: CASSYRGGETQYF